Below, 14 T cell receptor beta chains from the same sample are listed, as sequenced in a study of Ad26.COV2.S vaccination and SARS-CoV-2 variants. Sequencing was performed with immunoSEQ multiplex PCR; in TCRdb, only in-frame clones are kept and a portion is missing. The sample carries roughly 300,000 clones, roughly 90% recorded once. As for treatment: around 19 received Ad26.COV2.S at low or high dose, single or two shots; about five received placebo; per-sample allocation not given. Each sample was drawn 63 days after the first injection (of vaccine or placebo). Sequencing used peripheral blood, obtained in a trial of Ad26.COV2.S vaccine versus placebo. The origin of the receptors is a person between 18 and 65 years old who received the Ad26.COV2.S COVID-19 vaccine or a placebo.

J is TRBJ1-1 and V is TRBV5-1, with 8 bases matching TRBD1. The CDR3 sequence is 15 residues long. The germline V gene encodes CDR1 SGHRS and CDR2 YFSETQ. V dropped 3 bases and J dropped 2; count of bases not matched to a gene: 6. In DNA, the CDR3 is TGCGCCAGCAGCTGGAGGACAGGGACTAACACTGAAGCTTTCTTT. Residues: CASSWRTGTNTEAFF.

V and J are TRBV4-1 and TRBJ1-3; the D is unclear. V gave up 1 base and J gave up 0 bases, with 10 bases separating them. This CDR3 is built from 16 residues. Germline V gene lookup returns CDR1 MGHRA and CDR2 YSYEKL. The CDR3 region is CASSQVTPASGNTIYF. CDR3 DNA: TGCGCCAGCAGCCAAGTTACACCAGCCTCTGGAAACACCATATATTTT.

The V call is TRBV4-2, the J call TRBJ1-1; 7 positions match TRBD1. J was trimmed by 4 bases and V by 1 base; bases with no gene match: 9. The CDR3 extends over 16 amino acids. The germline gives CDR1 LGHNA, CDR2 YNFKEQ. Here the CDR3 reads CASSQGARGARTEAFF. In DNA, the CDR3 is TGTGCCAGCAGCCAAGGAGCCAGGGGGGCGCGCACTGAAGCTTTCTTT.

The V gene is TRBV7-9, the J gene TRBJ2-7, with D unresolved. Germline assignment: CDR1 SEHNR and CDR2 FQNEAQ (reference sequence). The length of the CDR3 is 12 residues. The V gene lost 1 base and the J gene lost 4 bases, with 5 bases spanning the gap. The DNA of the CDR3 is TGTGCCAGCAGCTTAGAGGCGTACGAGCAGTACTTC. It is translated as CASSLEAYEQYF.

This chain uses TRBV24-1 with TRBJ2-5, with 8 bases matching TRBD1. This CDR3 has 15 residues. CDR1 KGHDR and CDR2 SFDVKD come from the germline V gene. With V trimmed by 2 bases and J by 6 bases, 7 bases remained unmatched. CDR3 DNA sequence: TGTGCCACCAGTGATTCCGGGAACAGGGGGAAGACCCAGTACTTC. This encodes CATSDSGNRGKTQYF.

The V call is TRBV6-4, the J call TRBJ1-3; D is unclear. Trimming left V 6 bases short and J 1 base short, with 13 bases between. The V gene's germline CDR1 is MRHNA and CDR2 SNTAGT. There are 15 residues in the CDR3. CDR3 sequence: CASRTFRRSGNTIYF. CDR3 sequence (DNA): TGTGCCAGCAGGACATTCAGGAGGTCTGGAAACACCATATATTTT.

V gene TRBV27 combines with J gene TRBJ2-7, with TRBD2 identical over 7 bases. The CDR3 sequence is 14 residues long. Germline values: CDR1 MNHEY, CDR2 SMNVEV (reference sequence). V trimming: 5 bases; J trimming: 3 bases; junction bases outside the gene matches: 7. CDR3 DNA: TGTGCCAGCAGTCCCACTAGCGTTAACTACGAGCAGTACTTC. As protein: CASSPTSVNYEQYF.

This chain uses TRBV12-3 or TRBV12-4 with TRBJ2-7; 11 bases fit TRBD1. CDR3 length: 13 amino acids. Trimming cost V 5 bases and J 3 bases; bases outside gene matches: 0. In nucleotides, the CDR3 is TGTGCCAGCAGTGGGACAGGGGGCTACGAGCAGTACTTC. As protein: CASSGTGGYEQYF.

This clone came up many times. V usage is TRBV27 and J usage is TRBJ2-1; 13 bases map to TRBD2. V gave up 6 bases and J gave up 15 bases; unmatched junction bases: 11. This CDR3 comprises 14 residues. Germline CDR1 MNHEY, CDR2 SMNVEV (reference sequence). The CDR3 loop is CASRPGLAGKSSFF. The CDR3 DNA is TGTGCCAGCAGGCCGGGACTAGCGGGGAAGTCGTCGTTCTTC.

The rearrangement links TRBV28 to TRBJ1-1; D unresolved. Germline V CDR1 and CDR2: MDHEN, SYDVKM. Trimming left V 11 bases short and J 5 bases short, with 15 bases between. The length of the CDR3 is 12 residues. The CDR3, as DNA: TGTGCCCACCATCCCCGGCGGACTGAAGCTTTCTTT. Protein sequence: CAHHPRRTEAFF.

The J gene is TRBJ1-4, the V gene TRBV11-2; tentatively, D is TRBD1 (5 bases). Germline loops: CDR1 SGHAT, CDR2 FQNNGV. The CDR3 extends over 19 amino acids. V lost 0 bases and J 2 bases, leaving 19 bases between the germline ends. The chain's CDR3 is CASSLDAPRGRRTNEKLFF. CDR3 DNA: TGTGCCAGCAGCTTAGATGCCCCCCGGGGGAGGAGGACTAATGAAAAACTGTTTTTT.

The V call is TRBV4-3, the J call TRBJ1-5; D remains unclear. The V gene's germline CDR1 is LGHNA and CDR2 YSLEER. Trimming removed 0 bases from V and 7 bases from J, with 19 bases in between. This CDR3 comprises 17 residues. The DNA of the CDR3 is TGCGCCAGCAGCCAAGATCTAGGTACGGCTGTGGGGCAGCCCCAGCATTTT. This encodes CASSQDLGTAVGQPQHF.

The gene calls are TRBV11-2 and TRBJ1-4, with a possible D match to TRBD1 (5 bases). With 1 base removed from V and 8 bases from J, the gap between germline ends came to 14 bases. The germline V gene has CDR1 SGHAT and CDR2 FQNNGV. The CDR3 has 15 amino acids. CDR3 sequence reads: CASSLGDGVGEKLFF. The CDR3 DNA is TGTGCCAGCAGCTTAGGGGACGGGGTTGGCGAAAAACTGTTTTTT.

The chain employs TRBV3-1 (or the pseudogene TRBV3-2) and TRBJ2-5, with D perhaps given as TRBD1 or TRBD2 (6 bases each). The germline V and J ends were trimmed by 1 base and 2 bases, with 17 bases remaining between them. This CDR3 contains 17 residues. Germline lookup yields CDR1 LGHDT and CDR2 YNNKEL (reference sequence). The CDR3 coding sequence is TGTGCCAGCAGCCAAGGGCGGCCGCAGGGGACTCAAGAGACCCAGTACTTC. Translation gives CASSQGRPQGTQETQYF.